The 27 T cell receptor beta chains in this list originate from one sample, sequenced in a study of blood T cell repertoires in COVID-19. The table came from immunoSEQ multiplex PCR; TCRdb's copy has only in-frame clones and leaves some out. The repertoire holds about 300,000 clones, with 70% to 90% as singletons. The sequencing input was PBMCs or T cells enriched from blood (not recorded which). The receptors here all came from a man aged 30-40 years who had recovered from COVID-19.

The chain is built from TRBV30 and TRBJ1-1; D is uncertain. Trimming took off 5 bases at V and 3 bases at J, with 10 bases between the two ends. The germline V gene encodes CDR1 GTSNPN and CDR2 SVGIG (reference sequence). The CDR3 runs to 12 residues. The CDR3 nucleotides read TGTGCCTGGGGGCGCGGGGACACTGAAGCTTTCTTT. It translates to CAWGRGDTEAFF.

This rearrangement joins TRBV3-1 (or the pseudogene TRBV3-2) to TRBJ2-3, with 8 bases that match TRBD2. The CDR3 length is 17 residues. Germline CDR1 is LGHDT and CDR2 is YNNKEL (reference sequence). J gave up 6 bases and V 4 bases, and 15 bases lay outside the gene matches. The CDR3 is CASSLAYSGRGVDTQYF. CDR3 DNA sequence: TGTGCCAGCAGCCTTGCTTATTCGGGGCGGGGGGTGGATACGCAGTATTTT.

The gene calls are TRBV4-1 and TRBJ2-3, with a weak D call TRBD2 (5 bases). CDR1 is MGHRA and CDR2 is YSYEKL in the germline V gene. V dropped 0 bases and J dropped 6 bases, with 10 bases sitting between them. This CDR3 is built from 14 residues. The CDR3 nucleotides read TGCGCCAGCAGCCAAGAGAGACTATATGATACGCAGTATTTT. The encoded protein is CASSQERLYDTQYF.

The chain combines TRBV4-1 with TRBJ1-1, with 7 positions matching TRBD1. This CDR3 comprises 16 residues. Looked up from germline, CDR1 is MGHRA and CDR2 is YSYEKL. V was clipped by 0 bases and J by 4 bases; unmatched bases: 8. The CDR3 DNA follows: TGCGCCAGCAGCCAAGAGGACCGGACAGGAGGCACTGAAGCTTTCTTT. Its protein is CASSQEDRTGGTEAFF.

This chain links TRBV6-1 with TRBJ2-5; tentatively, D is TRBD1 (6 bases). Per the germline V gene, CDR1 is MNHNS and CDR2 is SASEGT. The CDR3 is 15 amino acids. V was shortened by 2 bases and J by 4 bases, with 14 bases between the two germline ends. The CDR3 nucleotides are TGTGCCAGCAGTGAAAGGGGGACCGAACTAGAGACCCAGTACTTC. It is translated as CASSERGTELETQYF.

The chain combines TRBV4-1 with TRBJ1-2, with 8 bases matching TRBD1. V trimming: 0 bases; J trimming: 2 bases; junction bases outside the gene matches: 2. The CDR3 totals 15 residues. Germline V lookup: CDR1 MGHRA, CDR2 YSYEKL. Written as DNA, the CDR3 is TGCGCCAGCAGCCAAGACGGACAGGGAAACTATGGCTACACCTTC. Encoded protein: CASSQDGQGNYGYTF.

This sequence joins TRBV7-8 and TRBJ2-1; no definite D call. CDR3 size: 15 residues. Germline loops: CDR1 SGHVS, CDR2 FQNEAQ. Trimming left V 4 bases short and J 0 bases short, with 10 bases between. The CDR3 here is CASSSAGISYNEQFF. The CDR3 nucleotides read TGTGCCAGCAGCTCGGCAGGCATCTCCTACAATGAGCAGTTCTTC. Using reference TRBV7-8 and TRBJ2-1 for the parts outside the CDR3, the full variable domain is GAGVSQSPRYKVAKRGQDVALRCDPISGHVSLFWYQQALGQGPEFLTYFQNEAQLDKSGLPSDRFFAERPEGSVSTLKIQRTQQEDSAVYLCASSSAGISYNEQFFGPGTRLTVL.

This chain links TRBV4-1 with TRBJ1-1; 8 bases line up with TRBD1. The CDR3 has 15 amino acids. Germline loops: CDR1 MGHRA, CDR2 YSYEKL. J gave up 4 bases and V 0 bases, and 4 bases lay outside the gene matches. The CDR3 region is CASSQDHRGITEAFF. CDR3 bases: TGCGCCAGCAGCCAAGATCACAGGGGGATCACTGAAGCTTTCTTT.

The genes are TRBV4-1 and TRBJ2-5; maybe TRBD2 (5 bases). Per the germline V gene, CDR1 is MGHRA and CDR2 is YSYEKL. CDR3 length equals 13 residues. Between the trimmed V and J ends, which lost 2 bases and 2 bases, there was a span of 6 bases. The CDR3 DNA follows: TGCGCCAGCAGCCAATGGACTCAAGAGACCCAGTACTTC. Protein: CASSQWTQETQYF.

This chain uses TRBV19 with TRBJ2-7, with unresolved D. Germline V CDR1 and CDR2: LNHDA, SQIVND (reference sequence). V was trimmed by 4 bases and J by 2 bases, leaving 12 bases between them. The CDR3 spans 14 residues. CDR3 region: CASSTPGQTYEQYF. DNA for the CDR3: TGTGCCAGTAGTACCCCGGGTCAGACCTACGAGCAGTACTTC.

The chain combines TRBV2 with TRBJ2-7; 7 nucleotides align to TRBD1. Germline V gene data show CDR1 as SNHLY and CDR2 as FYNNEI. Germline trimming cut 9 bases from V and 5 bases from J; bases unmatched to any gene: 4. CDR3 length equals 11 residues. In DNA, the CDR3 is TGTGCCAGTAGACAGGGTAACGAGCAGTACTTC. Translation gives CASRQGNEQYF.

This clone was found once. This sequence joins TRBV5-1 and TRBJ2-7; 7 nucleotides agree with TRBD2. Germline V gives CDR1 SGHRS, CDR2 YFSETQ. This CDR3 is built from 15 residues. With 4 bases clipped from V and 0 bases from J, the junction kept 7 bases outside the gene matches. The CDR3 region has the DNA TGCGCCAGCAGCCCCAGCGGGGCCTTCTCCTACGAGCAGTACTTC. Its protein is CASSPSGAFSYEQYF.

Only a few counts were recorded for this clone. This chain connects TRBV3-1 (or the pseudogene TRBV3-2) to TRBJ2-7; no definite D call. Trimming removed 2 bases from V and 4 bases from J, with 21 bases in between. Germline V gene data show CDR1 as LGHDT and CDR2 as YNNKEL (reference sequence). This CDR3 region has 17 residues. The CDR3 protein is CASSQIYGQIGRYEQYF. In DNA, the CDR3 is TGTGCCAGCAGCCAAATCTATGGGCAGATCGGTCGGTACGAGCAGTACTTC.

The chain couples TRBV6-5 to TRBJ2-3, with TRBD1 matching 7 bases. V trimming: 4 bases; J trimming: 4 bases; junction bases outside the gene matches: 5. Germline V gene lookup returns CDR1 MNHEY and CDR2 SVGAGI. This CDR3 is 14 amino acids long. The chain's CDR3 is CASSSPTGSDTQYF. The CDR3 bases are TGTGCCAGCAGTTCCCCGACAGGGTCAGATACGCAGTATTTT.

The chain links TRBV28 to TRBJ2-7, with 7 bases fitting TRBD2. Germline CDR1 and CDR2: MDHEN and SYDVKM. This CDR3 has 15 residues. The ends lost 6 bases at V and 4 bases at J; junction bases unmatched: 12. The CDR3 sequence is CASSPSFGGMYEQYF. CDR3 DNA: TGTGCCAGCAGCCCTTCGTTCGGGGGGATGTACGAGCAGTACTTC.

The J gene is TRBJ2-5, the V gene TRBV5-1; TRBD1 matches at 7 bases. Losses at the gene ends were 3 bases for V and 5 bases for J; bases not matched to a gene: 13. This CDR3 is 16 amino acids long. Germline V gives CDR1 SGHRS, CDR2 YFSETQ. The CDR3 sequence is CASSYISDRTGETQYF. CDR3 DNA sequence: TGCGCCAGCAGCTATATCTCGGACAGGACTGGTGAGACCCAGTACTTC.

This chain joins TRBV7-2 and TRBJ2-2; 8 bases map to TRBD2. The germline gives CDR1 SGHTA, CDR2 FQGNSA. Unmatched junction bases numbered 6, after V lost 3 bases and J lost 6 bases. This CDR3 is built from 15 residues. CDR3: CASSFRGGAAGELFF. DNA for the CDR3: TGTGCCAGCAGCTTTCGGGGGGGGGCGGCCGGGGAGCTGTTTTTT.

The chain has TRBV11-2 and TRBJ1-2, with D unclear. CDR3 length equals 14 residues. V shed 1 base and J shed 3 bases, with 9 bases lying between them. Germline-derived CDR1 and CDR2 are SGHAT and FQNNGV. This CDR3 is CASSLGVGDYGYTF. In DNA, the CDR3 is TGTGCCAGCAGCTTAGGGGTGGGCGACTATGGCTACACCTTC.

The chain employs TRBV19 and TRBJ2-1, with 7 bases lining up with TRBD1. The CDR3 has 13 residues. Losses at the gene ends were 10 bases for V and 6 bases for J; bases not matched to a gene: 9. Germline loops: CDR1 LNHDA, CDR2 SQIVND (reference sequence). CDR3 nucleotides: TGTGCCACTTCGACAGGGCTCAGCAATGAGCAGTTCTTC. It yields the protein CATSTGLSNEQFF. Using reference TRBV19 and TRBJ2-1 for the parts outside the CDR3, the full variable domain is DGGITQSPKYLFRKEGQNVTLSCEQNLNHDAMYWYRQDPGQGLRLIYYSQIVNDFQKGDIAEGYSVSREKKESFPLTVTSAQKNPTAFYLCATSTGLSNEQFFGPGTRLTVL.

V gene TRBV6-5 combines with J gene TRBJ2-1; D not certain. The CDR3 spans 12 residues. CDR1 MNHEY and CDR2 SVGAGI come from the germline V gene. V was shortened by 5 bases and J by 10 bases, with 12 bases between the two germline ends. In nucleotides, the CDR3 is TGTGCCAGCAGTCCAGTTGCCCACGAGCAGTTCTTC. This codes for CASSPVAHEQFF.

This clone was found once. The CDR3 reads CSVVGLAGENEQFF. The CDR3 DNA reads as TGCAGCGTTGTGGGACTAGCGGGGGAGAATGAGCAGTTCTTC. The chain carries TRBV29-1 and TRBJ2-1, with 14 bases matching TRBD2. The V and J ends lost 4 bases and 7 bases, in that order; junction bases with no gene match: 3. There are 14 residues in the CDR3. In germline, CDR1 is SQVTM, CDR2 ANQGSEA.

The chain joins TRBV12-3 or TRBV12-4 to TRBJ1-1; TRBD1 agrees at 8 bases. Trimming removed 4 bases from V and 3 bases from J; junction bases left unmatched: 1. This CDR3 has 13 residues. CDR3 sequence reads: CASSSGGDTEAFF. In DNA, the CDR3 is TGTGCCAGCAGTTCAGGGGGCGACACTGAAGCTTTCTTT.

The V call is TRBV29-1, the J call TRBJ2-3; D not certain. Germline V gene sequence: CDR1 SQVTM, CDR2 ANQGSEA. V shed 1 base and J shed 3 bases, with 20 bases lying between them. The CDR3 contains 17 residues. CDR3 protein: CSVEAFSARPVTDTQYF. In DNA, the CDR3 is TGCAGCGTTGAAGCATTTTCGGCCAGGCCTGTGACAGATACGCAGTATTTT.

The chain combines TRBV12-3 or TRBV12-4 with TRBJ1-1; D not resolved. V gave up 2 bases and J gave up 3 bases, with 7 bases separating them. The CDR3 covers 13 residues. The DNA for the CDR3 is TGTGCCAGCAGTTTATTCGGGGACACTGAAGCTTTCTTT. The encoded protein is CASSLFGDTEAFF.

V gene TRBV3-1 (or the pseudogene TRBV3-2) combines with J gene TRBJ2-2, with D possibly TRBD1 on 5 matching bases. Trimming pared 9 bases from V and 0 bases from J, leaving 14 bases between. Germline V gene sequence: CDR1 LGHDT, CDR2 YNNKEL (reference sequence). The CDR3 extends over 15 amino acids. As DNA, the CDR3 is TGTGCCAGTCGACAGTGGCAGGCGAACACCGGGGAGCTGTTTTTT. Amino acid sequence: CASRQWQANTGELFF.

The V call is TRBV3-1 (or the pseudogene TRBV3-2), the J call TRBJ1-2; D gene uncertain. There are 12 residues in the CDR3. CDR1 and CDR2 (germline): LGHDT, YNNKEL (reference sequence). Trimming removed 6 bases at V and 7 bases at J, with 12 bases between. The CDR3 protein is CASRRNTGGYTF. The DNA of the CDR3 is TGTGCCAGCAGGCGAAACACGGGTGGCTACACCTTC.

This clone has more than one count but fewer than ten. The chain employs TRBV28 and TRBJ1-6; 8 bases are shared with TRBD1. Looked up from germline, CDR1 is MDHEN and CDR2 is SYDVKM. Unmatched junction bases numbered 9, after V lost 4 bases and J lost 10 bases. The CDR3 covers 15 residues. The CDR3 DNA sequence: TGTGCCAGCAGTTCAGGACAGGGAATTGGGTCACCCCTCCACTTT. Translation gives CASSSGQGIGSPLHF. Variable domain in full (rest from reference TRBV28 and TRBJ1-6): DVKVTQSSRYLVKRTGEKVFLECVQDMDHENMFWYRQDPGLGLRLIYFSYDVKMKEKGDIPEGYSVSREKKERFSLILESASTNQTSMYLCASSSGQGIGSPLHFGNGTRLTVT.